This T cell receptor (beta chain) stems from a study of T-cell memory formation after mild COVID-19. Broader study findings: There were some responding clones in pre-infection memory, which suggested that cross-reactive memory had joined.

This clonotype was detected a few times. Antigen: not known. Using its own MiXCR run on the 5' RACE reads, TCRdb lists one record per CDR3 protein. The sample includes about 360,000 distinct CDR3 sequences, 10% to 15% of them seen just once. Germline lookup yields CDR1 MDHEN and CDR2 SYDVKM. The CDR3 covers 13 residues. Germline trimming cut 6 bases from V and 4 bases from J; bases unmatched to any gene: 4. Sequencing was carried out using PBMCs or a T cell subset sorted from them (not recorded which). The TCR comes from a man aged 18 to 29 who had mild COVID-19 (a few samples of this study predate the infection). Cell type and time point are not known. The rearrangement uses TRBV28 and TRBJ1-2, with 8 bases that match TRBD1. Written as DNA, the CDR3 is TGTGCCAGCAGACTGGGACAGGCCTATGGCTACACCTTC. Its translation: CASRLGQAYGYTF.